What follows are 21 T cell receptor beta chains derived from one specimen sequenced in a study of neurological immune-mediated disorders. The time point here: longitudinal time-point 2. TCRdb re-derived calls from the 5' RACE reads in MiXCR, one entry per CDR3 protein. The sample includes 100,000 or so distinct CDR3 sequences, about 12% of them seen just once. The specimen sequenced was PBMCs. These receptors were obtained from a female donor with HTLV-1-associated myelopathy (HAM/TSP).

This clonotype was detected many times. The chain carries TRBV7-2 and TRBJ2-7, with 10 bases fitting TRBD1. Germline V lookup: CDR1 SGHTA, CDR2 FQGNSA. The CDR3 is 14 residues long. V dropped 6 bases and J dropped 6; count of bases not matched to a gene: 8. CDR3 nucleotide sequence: TGTGCCAGCAGTAGGGGACAGGGGTCGGGCGAGCAGTACTTC. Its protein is CASSRGQGSGEQYF.

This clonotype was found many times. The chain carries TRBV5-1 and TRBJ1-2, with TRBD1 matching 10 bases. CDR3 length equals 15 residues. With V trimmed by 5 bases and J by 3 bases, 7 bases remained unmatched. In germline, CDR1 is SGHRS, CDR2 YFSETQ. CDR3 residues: CASSPSGTGDYGYTF. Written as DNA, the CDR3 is TGCGCCAGCAGTCCTTCCGGGACAGGGGACTATGGCTACACCTTC.

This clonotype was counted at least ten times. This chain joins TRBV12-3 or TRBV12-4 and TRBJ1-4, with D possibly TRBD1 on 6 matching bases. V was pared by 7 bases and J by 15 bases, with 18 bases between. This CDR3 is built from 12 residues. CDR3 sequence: CASTEDSRRLFF. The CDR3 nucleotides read TGTGCCAGCACCGAGGACAGCCGACGATTGTTTTTT.

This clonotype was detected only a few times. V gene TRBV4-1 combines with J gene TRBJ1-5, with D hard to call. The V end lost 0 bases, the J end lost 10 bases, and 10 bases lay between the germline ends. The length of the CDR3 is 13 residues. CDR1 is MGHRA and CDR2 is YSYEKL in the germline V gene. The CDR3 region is CASSQEVFGPQHF. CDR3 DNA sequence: TGCGCCAGCAGCCAAGAAGTCTTTGGTCCCCAGCATTTT.

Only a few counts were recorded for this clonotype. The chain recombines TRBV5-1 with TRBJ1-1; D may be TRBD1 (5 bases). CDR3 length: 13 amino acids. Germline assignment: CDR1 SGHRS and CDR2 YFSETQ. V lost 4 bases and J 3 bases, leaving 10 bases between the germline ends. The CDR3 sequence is CASSRMGDTEAFF. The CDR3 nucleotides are TGCGCCAGCAGCCGGATGGGGGACACTGAAGCTTTCTTT.

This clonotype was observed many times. The CDR3 coding sequence is TGCGCCAGCAGCTTGGGGGTCATGAACACTGAAGCTTTCTTT. Translating gives CASSLGVMNTEAFF. The chain links TRBV5-1 to TRBJ1-1; D is ambiguous. V gave up 0 bases and J gave up 0 bases, with 6 bases separating them. Germline CDR1 SGHRS, CDR2 YFSETQ. The CDR3 length is 14 residues.

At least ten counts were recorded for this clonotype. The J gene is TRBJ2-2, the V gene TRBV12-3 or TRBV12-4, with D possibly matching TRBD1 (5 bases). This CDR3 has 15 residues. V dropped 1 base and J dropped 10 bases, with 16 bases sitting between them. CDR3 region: CASSLDRQGNVELFF. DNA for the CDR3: TGTGCCAGCAGTTTAGATCGCCAGGGAAATGTGGAGCTGTTTTTT.

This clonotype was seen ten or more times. In DNA, the CDR3 is TGTGCCAGCGCGGGGGACCATTACAATGAGCAGTTCTTC. Translation: CASAGDHYNEQFF. This chain uses TRBV2 with TRBJ2-1; TRBD2 aligns across 7 bases. The CDR3 covers 13 residues. CDR1 and CDR2 (germline): SNHLY, FYNNEI. J lost 4 bases, V lost 8 bases, and 5 bases had no gene match.

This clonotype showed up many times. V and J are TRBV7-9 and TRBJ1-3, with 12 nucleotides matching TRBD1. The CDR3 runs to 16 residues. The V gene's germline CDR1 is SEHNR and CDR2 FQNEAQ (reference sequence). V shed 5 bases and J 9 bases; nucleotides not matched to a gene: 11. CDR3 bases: TGTGCCAGCAGCCTTCCGGCGGGACAGGGGGCGCTCACCATATATTTT. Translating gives CASSLPAGQGALTIYF.

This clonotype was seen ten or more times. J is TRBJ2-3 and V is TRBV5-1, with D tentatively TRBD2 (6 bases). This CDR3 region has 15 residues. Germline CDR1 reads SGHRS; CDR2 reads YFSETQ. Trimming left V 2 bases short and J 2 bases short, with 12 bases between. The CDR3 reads CASSFPRETTDTQYF. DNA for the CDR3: TGCGCCAGCAGCTTTCCCCGGGAGACCACAGATACGCAGTATTTT. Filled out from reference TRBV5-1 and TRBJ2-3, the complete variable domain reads KAGVTQTPRYLIKTRGQQVTLSCSPISGHRSVSWYQQTPGQGLQFLFEYFSETQRNKGNFPGRFSGRQFSNSRSEMNVSTLELGDSALYLCASSFPRETTDTQYFGPGTRLTVL.

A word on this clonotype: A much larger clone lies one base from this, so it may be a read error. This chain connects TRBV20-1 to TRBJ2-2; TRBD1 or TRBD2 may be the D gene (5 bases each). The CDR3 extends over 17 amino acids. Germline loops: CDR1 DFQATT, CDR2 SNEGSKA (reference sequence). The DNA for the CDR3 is TGCAGTGCCAAACTGCCCCCGGGGCAGGGTAACACCTGGGAGCTGTTTTTT. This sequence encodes CSAKLPPGQGNTWELFF.

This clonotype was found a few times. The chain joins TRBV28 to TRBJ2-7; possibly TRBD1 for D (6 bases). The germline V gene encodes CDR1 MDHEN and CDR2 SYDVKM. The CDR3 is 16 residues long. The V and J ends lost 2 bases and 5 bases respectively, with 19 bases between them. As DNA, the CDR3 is TGTGCCAGCAGTTTAAGGCAAGGACAGCCTGGCGACGAGCAGTACTTC. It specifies CASSLRQGQPGDEQYF.

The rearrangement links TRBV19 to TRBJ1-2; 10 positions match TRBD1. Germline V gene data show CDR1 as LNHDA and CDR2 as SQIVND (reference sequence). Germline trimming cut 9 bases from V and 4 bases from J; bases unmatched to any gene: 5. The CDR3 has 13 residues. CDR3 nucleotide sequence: TGTGCCAGCTCGGGACAGGGGCTCTATGGCTACACCTTC. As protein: CASSGQGLYGYTF.

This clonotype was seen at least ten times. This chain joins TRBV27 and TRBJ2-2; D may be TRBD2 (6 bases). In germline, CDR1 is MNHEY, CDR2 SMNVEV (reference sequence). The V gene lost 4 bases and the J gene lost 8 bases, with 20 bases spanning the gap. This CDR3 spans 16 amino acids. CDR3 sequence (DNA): TGTGCCAGCAGTTCGGGACTTAATTCTAACCAAGGGGAGCTGTTTTTT. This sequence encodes CASSSGLNSNQGELFF.

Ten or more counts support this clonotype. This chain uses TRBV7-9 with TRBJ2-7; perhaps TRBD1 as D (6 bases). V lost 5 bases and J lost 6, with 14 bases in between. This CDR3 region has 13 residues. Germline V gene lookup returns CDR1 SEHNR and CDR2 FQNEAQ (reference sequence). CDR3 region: CASSRKQGGEQYF. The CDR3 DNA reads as TGTGCCAGCAGCCGGAAACAGGGCGGCGAGCAGTACTTC.

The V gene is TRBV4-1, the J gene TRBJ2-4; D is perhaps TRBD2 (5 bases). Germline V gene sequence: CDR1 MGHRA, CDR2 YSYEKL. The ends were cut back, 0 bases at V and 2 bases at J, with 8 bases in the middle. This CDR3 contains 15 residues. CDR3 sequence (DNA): TGCGCCAGCAGCCAAGATCGGGGTACCAAAAACATTCAGTACTTC. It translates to CASSQDRGTKNIQYF.

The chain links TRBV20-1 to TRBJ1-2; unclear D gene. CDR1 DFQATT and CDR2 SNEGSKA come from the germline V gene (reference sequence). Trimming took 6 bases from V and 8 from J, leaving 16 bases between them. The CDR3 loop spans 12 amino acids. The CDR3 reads CSATDQIGGYTF. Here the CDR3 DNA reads TGCAGTGCCACGGACCAAATCGGGGGCTACACCTTC.

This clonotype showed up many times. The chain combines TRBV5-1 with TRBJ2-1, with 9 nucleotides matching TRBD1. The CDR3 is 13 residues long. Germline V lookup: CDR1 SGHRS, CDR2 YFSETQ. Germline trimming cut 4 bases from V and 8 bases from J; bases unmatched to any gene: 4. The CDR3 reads CASSPGQGDEQFF. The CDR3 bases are TGCGCCAGCAGCCCGGGACAGGGCGATGAGCAGTTCTTC.

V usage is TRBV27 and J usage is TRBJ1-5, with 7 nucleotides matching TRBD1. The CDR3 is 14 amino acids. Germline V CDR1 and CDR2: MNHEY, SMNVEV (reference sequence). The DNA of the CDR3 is TGTTCCGCCGGCCGGACAGGCCTCAATCAGCCCCAGCATTTT. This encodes CSAGRTGLNQPQHF.

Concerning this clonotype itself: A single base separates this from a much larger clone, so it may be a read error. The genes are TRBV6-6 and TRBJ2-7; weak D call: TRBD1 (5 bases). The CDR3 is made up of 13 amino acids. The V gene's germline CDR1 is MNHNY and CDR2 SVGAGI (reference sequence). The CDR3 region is CATSRLGPYDQYF. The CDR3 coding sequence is TGTGCCACCTCACGACTGGGGCCCTACGATCAGTACTTC.

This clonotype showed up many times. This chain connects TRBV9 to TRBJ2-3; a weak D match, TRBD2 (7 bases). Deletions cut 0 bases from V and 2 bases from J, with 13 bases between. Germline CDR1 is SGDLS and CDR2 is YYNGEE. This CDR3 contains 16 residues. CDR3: CASSVGTGGPTDTQYF. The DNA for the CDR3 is TGTGCCAGCAGCGTAGGAACCGGGGGGCCCACAGATACGCAGTATTTT.